Listed below are T cell receptor beta chains from one sample, sequenced in a study of regulatory T cells in long-lasting Graves disease. TCRdb called the multiplex PCR reads again in MiXCR, with one record for every CDR3 protein. The sample has 250,000 to 400,000 distinct CDR3 sequences, under 20% seen once. Sequenced here: peripheral blood mononuclear cells (PBMCs), sampled at new diagnosis, from a patient treated with antithyroid drugs. The source of these receptors is a female donor with Graves disease. Each CDR3 is given with its conserved first and last residue. Fields, in order: V gene, D gene, J gene, clone size, CDR3 DNA, CDR3 protein. D genes are given only for firm matches. Size tells how often a clone was seen (once, few, many) or the class of an expanded clone, and some rows leave it out.

V gene: TRBV10-3; D gene: TRBD1; J gene: TRBJ1-3; clone size: many; CDR3 DNA: TGTGCCATCAGTGAGTCACAAACAGGGGTCGGAAACACCATATATTTT; CDR3 protein: CAISESQTGVGNTIYF
V gene: TRBV7-9; D gene: .; J gene: TRBJ2-7; clone size: many; CDR3 DNA: TGTGCCAGCAGGACCGTTTCCTCCTACGAGCAGTACTTC; CDR3 protein: CASRTVSSYEQYF
V gene: TRBV6-1; D gene: TRBD2; J gene: TRBJ2-7; clone size: many; CDR3 DNA: TGTGCCAGCAGCGCAGCCACTAGCGGGAGGGCCAGCGAGCAGTACTTC; CDR3 protein: CASSAATSGRASEQYF
V gene: TRBV28; D gene: .; J gene: TRBJ2-7; clone size: many; CDR3 DNA: TGTGCCACCAAAAACCGGGACACCGCCTACGAGCAGTACTTC; CDR3 protein: CATKNRDTAYEQYF
V gene: TRBV14; D gene: TRBD2; J gene: TRBJ2-1; clone size: .; CDR3 DNA: TGTGCCAGCAGCCAAGATTTTTATAGCGGGATAAGCTCCTACAATGAGCAGTTCTTC; CDR3 protein: CASSQDFYSGISSYNEQFF
V gene: TRBV5-1; D gene: TRBD2; J gene: TRBJ2-3; clone size: many; CDR3 DNA: TGCGCCAGCAGCTTGATGTCCGGGAGGGTCCGGGAATACACAGATACGCAGTATTTT; CDR3 protein: CASSLMSGRVREYTDTQYF
V gene: TRBV6-1; D gene: TRBD1; J gene: TRBJ2-3; clone size: many; CDR3 DNA: TGTGCCAGCAGTACTTCAGGGGGTCTCAGCACAGATACGCAGTATTTT; CDR3 protein: CASSTSGGLSTDTQYF
V gene: TRBV6-1; D gene: .; J gene: TRBJ2-7; clone size: few; CDR3 DNA: TGTGCCAGCAGTGCCTACGTCAACCCCCGGGACCACTCCTACGAGCAGTACTTC; CDR3 protein: CASSAYVNPRDHSYEQYF
V gene: TRBV12-3/TRBV12-4; D gene: TRBD2; J gene: TRBJ2-1; clone size: few; CDR3 DNA: TGTGCCAGCAGCACCGGACTAGTCGGAGCGCAGTTCTTC; CDR3 protein: CASSTGLVGAQFF
V gene: TRBV3-1; D gene: .; J gene: TRBJ2-5; clone size: .; CDR3 DNA: TGTGCCAGCAGCCTTGCTAATGGAGAGACCCAGTACTTC; CDR3 protein: CASSLANGETQYF
V gene: TRBV29-1; D gene: .; J gene: TRBJ2-2; clone size: few; CDR3 DNA: TGCAGCGTGAAAAACAGGGAGGGGAGCACCGGGGAGCTGTTTTTT; CDR3 protein: CSVKNREGSTGELFF
V gene: TRBV6-5; D gene: TRBD2; J gene: TRBJ2-3; clone size: many; CDR3 DNA: TGTGCCAGCAGTTACTCAGAGGGGGCAGGAGTAGCGGGAGAAGATACGCAGTATTTT; CDR3 protein: CASSYSEGAGVAGEDTQYF
V gene: TRBV19; D gene: TRBD2; J gene: TRBJ2-1; clone size: .; CDR3 DNA: TGTGCCAGCAGATTTTTTGCGGGAGGGTTGAATGAGCAGTTCTTC; CDR3 protein: CASRFFAGGLNEQFF
V gene: TRBV20-1; D gene: .; J gene: TRBJ1-5; clone size: many; CDR3 DNA: TGCAGTGCTAGAATGGGCCTTAGCAATCAGCCCCAGCATTTT; CDR3 protein: CSARMGLSNQPQHF
V gene: TRBV20-1; D gene: .; J gene: TRBJ2-3; clone size: few; CDR3 DNA: TGCAGTGCTAGAGATAGGCCCGATACGCAGTATTTT; CDR3 protein: CSARDRPDTQYF
V gene: TRBV12-3/TRBV12-4; D gene: TRBD1; J gene: TRBJ2-5; clone size: many; CDR3 DNA: TGTGCCAGCAGTTTGGCCCCGGGCAGGGGGGAGACCCAGTACTTC; CDR3 protein: CASSLAPGRGETQYF
V gene: TRBV28; D gene: TRBD1; J gene: TRBJ2-7; clone size: many; CDR3 DNA: TGTGCCAGCAGTTTTGAGTACGGGACAGGGACCTACGAGCAGTACTTC; CDR3 protein: CASSFEYGTGTYEQYF
V gene: TRBV28; D gene: .; J gene: TRBJ2-2; clone size: many; CDR3 DNA: TGTGCCAGCAGCTCAACTACCGCCGGGGACTTCCCCTACACCGGGGAGCTGTTTTTT; CDR3 protein: CASSSTTAGDFPYTGELFF
V gene: TRBV12-3/TRBV12-4; D gene: .; J gene: TRBJ2-7; clone size: many; CDR3 DNA: TGTGCCAGCAGCCGACAGGCCGTGAGCTCCTACGAGCAGTACTTC; CDR3 protein: CASSRQAVSSYEQYF
V gene: TRBV6-2/TRBV6-3; D gene: TRBD2; J gene: TRBJ2-5; clone size: .; CDR3 DNA: TGTGCCAGCAGTTTAACTAGCAGCGGGAGGGGGTTCTTC; CDR3 protein: CASSLTSSGRGFF
V gene: TRBV14; D gene: .; J gene: TRBJ2-1; clone size: few; CDR3 DNA: TGTGCCAGCAGCCAAGATCCTGGGGACTCCTACAATGAGCAGTTCTTC; CDR3 protein: CASSQDPGDSYNEQFF
V gene: TRBV9; D gene: .; J gene: TRBJ1-5; clone size: many; CDR3 DNA: TGTGCCAGCAGTGAGAATAATCAGCCCCAGCATTTT; CDR3 protein: CASSENNQPQHF
V gene: TRBV29-1; D gene: .; J gene: TRBJ2-1; clone size: many; CDR3 DNA: TGCAGTGGGGCAACAGGGCCCCTGGGCAATGAGCAGTTCTTC; CDR3 protein: CSGATGPLGNEQFF
V gene: TRBV20-1; D gene: .; J gene: TRBJ2-7; clone size: many; CDR3 DNA: TGCAGTGCCCAGGGGGGCTACGAGCAGTACTTC; CDR3 protein: CSAQGGYEQYF
V gene: TRBV5-6; D gene: .; J gene: TRBJ2-3; clone size: .; CDR3 DNA: TGTGCCAGCAGCTGGTCCCGGGATACGCAGTATTTT; CDR3 protein: CASSWSRDTQYF
V gene: TRBV20-1; D gene: TRBD1; J gene: TRBJ1-2; clone size: few; CDR3 DNA: TGCAGTGCCAACGCAGGGGGCAGCTATGGCTACACCTTC; CDR3 protein: CSANAGGSYGYTF
V gene: TRBV20-1; D gene: TRBD1; J gene: TRBJ2-3; clone size: .; CDR3 DNA: TGCAGTGCTCCCTCTTACAGGGGCGAATTAGGCAGCACAGATACGCAGTATTTT; CDR3 protein: CSAPSYRGELGSTDTQYF
V gene: TRBV28; D gene: TRBD2; J gene: TRBJ2-1; clone size: many; CDR3 DNA: TGTGCCAGCAGCTCTAGCGGGAGGGTAAAGGATGAGCAGTTCTTC; CDR3 protein: CASSSSGRVKDEQFF
V gene: TRBV19; D gene: .; J gene: TRBJ2-2; clone size: .; CDR3 DNA: TGTGCCAGTACCGATCTACTAGGAGACCCCACCGGGGAGCTGTTTTTT; CDR3 protein: CASTDLLGDPTGELFF
V gene: TRBV6-1; D gene: TRBD1; J gene: TRBJ1-2; clone size: many; CDR3 DNA: TGTGCCAGCAGAAAAGAGGGACAGGGAGAGAAGTACTACACCTTC; CDR3 protein: CASRKEGQGEKYYTF
V gene: TRBV12-5; D gene: .; J gene: TRBJ2-2; clone size: .; CDR3 DNA: TGTGCTAGTGGTTTACTACAGGGTTTCGGTGGGCCAGCCGGGGAGCTGTTTTTT; CDR3 protein: CASGLLQGFGGPAGELFF